This is a list of T cell receptor beta chains from one sample in a study of cytomegalovirus exposure and HLA in healthy donors. Using immunoSEQ multiplex PCR, the repertoire was profiled, and TCRdb retains in-frame clones only, with some absent. The profile shows around 150,000 clones, 80% of them singletons. Sequences were obtained from PBMCs. These receptors were collected from a man aged 25-40 years in good health and CMV-seronegative. Both conserved end residues are part of each CDR3. The order of the fields is D gene, clone size, V gene, J gene, CDR3 protein, CDR3 DNA. A D gene is named only where the DNA matches it firmly. Where a row states a size, it is once, few, many or the class of an expanded clone; other rows omit it.

d_gene: TRBD2; abundance: few; v_gene: TRBV10-3; j_gene: TRBJ2-3; CDR3aa: CAISKTSGGITDTQYF; CDR3nt: TGTGCCATCAGTAAGACTAGCGGGGGGATCACAGATACGCAGTATTTT
d_gene: TRBD1; abundance: NA; v_gene: TRBV27; j_gene: TRBJ2-4; CDR3aa: CASKASGTGFLLAKNIQYF; CDR3nt: TGTGCCAGCAAAGCCTCCGGGACAGGATTTTTACTAGCCAAAAACATTCAGTACTTC
d_gene: NA; abundance: few; v_gene: TRBV7-2; j_gene: TRBJ2-6; CDR3aa: CASSRETSGANVLTF; CDR3nt: TGTGCCAGCAGCCGGGAGACCTCTGGGGCCAACGTCCTGACTTTC
d_gene: NA; abundance: NA; v_gene: TRBV27; j_gene: TRBJ2-7; CDR3aa: CASSLEGYEQYF; CDR3nt: TGTGCCAGCAGTTTAGAGGGCTACGAGCAGTACTTC
d_gene: NA; abundance: NA; v_gene: TRBV7-9; j_gene: TRBJ1-6; CDR3aa: CASSLAHQGNSPLHF; CDR3nt: TGTGCCAGCAGCTTAGCGCATCAGGGAAATTCACCCCTCCACTTT
d_gene: NA; abundance: NA; v_gene: TRBV6-4; j_gene: TRBJ1-4; CDR3aa: CASREDRVDGKLFF; CDR3nt: TGTGCCAGCAGGGAGGACAGAGTAGACGGAAAACTGTTTTTT
d_gene: NA; abundance: NA; v_gene: TRBV30; j_gene: TRBJ2-7; CDR3aa: CAWSVQRSYEQYF; CDR3nt: TGTGCCTGGAGTGTACAGCGGTCCTACGAGCAGTACTTC
d_gene: NA; abundance: NA; v_gene: TRBV4-1; j_gene: TRBJ2-7; CDR3aa: CASSQDRGTLDYEQYF; CDR3nt: TGCGCCAGCAGCCAAGATCGGGGAACCCTTGACTACGAGCAGTACTTC
d_gene: NA; abundance: NA; v_gene: TRBV28; j_gene: TRBJ1-5; CDR3aa: CASSLSEGNQPQHF; CDR3nt: TGTGCCAGCAGTTTATCGGAGGGCAATCAGCCCCAGCATTTT
d_gene: NA; abundance: NA; v_gene: TRBV18; j_gene: TRBJ1-1; CDR3aa: CASSPIGANNMNTEAFF; CDR3nt: TGTGCCAGCTCACCAATAGGGGCGAACAACATGAACACTGAAGCTTTCTTT
d_gene: NA; abundance: NA; v_gene: TRBV6-1; j_gene: TRBJ1-2; CDR3aa: CASSAGTTNYGYTF; CDR3nt: TGTGCCAGCAGTGCCGGGACAACTAACTATGGCTACACCTTC
d_gene: NA; abundance: NA; v_gene: TRBV13; j_gene: TRBJ2-2; CDR3aa: CASSLGTGDTGELFF; CDR3nt: TGTGCCAGCAGCTTAGGAACGGGGGACACCGGGGAGCTGTTTTTT
d_gene: NA; abundance: NA; v_gene: TRBV19; j_gene: TRBJ2-3; CDR3aa: CASDERSRSTDTQYF; CDR3nt: TGTGCCAGTGACGAGAGGAGCCGTAGCACAGATACGCAGTATTTT
d_gene: NA; abundance: NA; v_gene: TRBV19; j_gene: TRBJ2-1; CDR3aa: CASSITPGVGEQFF; CDR3nt: TGTGCCAGTAGTATTACTCCGGGGGTCGGTGAGCAGTTCTTC
d_gene: NA; abundance: NA; v_gene: TRBV28; j_gene: TRBJ1-4; CDR3aa: CASSLYYEKLFF; CDR3nt: TGTGCCAGCAGTCTGTATTATGAAAAACTGTTTTTT
d_gene: NA; abundance: once; v_gene: TRBV5-6; j_gene: TRBJ1-1; CDR3aa: CASSFGRGGTEAFF; CDR3nt: TGTGCCAGCAGCTTTGGACGGGGTGGTACTGAAGCTTTCTTT
d_gene: TRBD2; abundance: NA; v_gene: TRBV15; j_gene: TRBJ2-1; CDR3aa: CATSHRIAGPGLNEQFF; CDR3nt: TGTGCCACCAGCCATCGAATAGCGGGGCCCGGTTTGAATGAGCAGTTCTTC
d_gene: NA; abundance: NA; v_gene: TRBV19; j_gene: TRBJ2-1; CDR3aa: CASSTSSVWPYNEQFF; CDR3nt: TGTGCCAGTAGTACCTCAAGCGTCTGGCCCTACAATGAGCAGTTCTTC
d_gene: NA; abundance: NA; v_gene: TRBV30; j_gene: TRBJ1-4; CDR3aa: CAITLPGSQGWLFF; CDR3nt: TGTGCGATAACCTTACCAGGCAGCCAGGGGTGGCTGTTTTTT
d_gene: TRBD1; abundance: NA; v_gene: TRBV19; j_gene: TRBJ1-2; CDR3aa: CASSNRGGGYTF; CDR3nt: TGTGCCAGTAGCAACAGGGGTGGTGGCTACACCTTC
d_gene: NA; abundance: NA; v_gene: TRBV7-9; j_gene: TRBJ2-1; CDR3aa: CASSSHPGGPVYNEQFF; CDR3nt: TGTGCCAGCAGCTCTCACCCCGGGGGGCCCGTATACAATGAGCAGTTCTTC
d_gene: NA; abundance: NA; v_gene: TRBV30; j_gene: TRBJ1-1; CDR3aa: CAWGGRGEAFF; CDR3nt: TGTGCCTGGGGGGGCAGGGGAGAAGCTTTCTTT
d_gene: NA; abundance: NA; v_gene: TRBV19; j_gene: TRBJ1-4; CDR3aa: CASSNGLAERLFF; CDR3nt: TGTGCCAGTAGTAACGGGTTGGCGGAGAGACTGTTTTTT
d_gene: NA; abundance: NA; v_gene: TRBV7-8; j_gene: TRBJ2-1; CDR3aa: CASSFGWAGINNEQFF; CDR3nt: TGTGCCAGCAGCTTTGGGTGGGCAGGAATAAACAATGAGCAGTTCTTC
d_gene: NA; abundance: NA; v_gene: TRBV29-1; j_gene: TRBJ1-3; CDR3aa: CSVAKPGGNTIYF; CDR3nt: TGCAGCGTTGCTAAACCTGGAGGGAACACCATATATTTT
d_gene: TRBD1; abundance: NA; v_gene: TRBV9; j_gene: TRBJ1-2; CDR3aa: CASSPGTGATNYGYTF; CDR3nt: TGTGCCAGCAGCCCCGGGACAGGCGCTACTAACTATGGCTACACCTTC
d_gene: TRBD1; abundance: NA; v_gene: TRBV6-6; j_gene: TRBJ2-5; CDR3aa: CASSYSGQGAETQYF; CDR3nt: TGTGCCAGCAGTTACTCAGGACAGGGTGCGGAGACCCAGTACTTC
d_gene: NA; abundance: NA; v_gene: TRBV28; j_gene: TRBJ2-7; CDR3aa: CASSADRSPYEQYF; CDR3nt: TGTGCCAGCAGTGCAGACAGGTCCCCCTACGAGCAGTACTTC
d_gene: NA; abundance: NA; v_gene: TRBV29-1; j_gene: TRBJ2-7; CDR3aa: CSVEDSTAYEQYF; CDR3nt: TGCAGCGTTGAGGACTCGACCGCCTACGAGCAGTACTTC
d_gene: NA; abundance: NA; v_gene: TRBV11-2; j_gene: TRBJ1-2; CDR3aa: CASGGAGNYGYTF; CDR3nt: TGTGCCAGCGGAGGGGCGGGGAACTATGGCTACACCTTC
d_gene: NA; abundance: NA; v_gene: TRBV19; j_gene: TRBJ2-7; CDR3aa: CASSIGLSSAYEQYF; CDR3nt: TGTGCCAGTAGTATAGGTCTCTCTAGCGCCTACGAGCAGTACTTC
d_gene: NA; abundance: NA; v_gene: TRBV29-1; j_gene: TRBJ2-1; CDR3aa: CSVPRVLYNEQFF; CDR3nt: TGCAGCGTCCCCAGGGTCCTCTACAATGAGCAGTTCTTC
d_gene: NA; abundance: NA; v_gene: TRBV11-2; j_gene: TRBJ2-7; CDR3aa: CASSLARAYEQYF; CDR3nt: TGTGCCAGCAGCTTAGCCAGGGCCTACGAGCAGTACTTC
d_gene: TRBD2; abundance: NA; v_gene: TRBV5-1; j_gene: TRBJ2-3; CDR3aa: CASRAGGALSTDTQYF; CDR3nt: TGCGCCAGCAGGGCGGGAGGGGCCCTTAGCACAGATACGCAGTATTTT
d_gene: TRBD1; abundance: once; v_gene: TRBV27; j_gene: TRBJ2-1; CDR3aa: CASSLLEQGARNEQFF; CDR3nt: TGTGCCAGCAGTTTATTGGAGCAGGGGGCCAGGAATGAGCAGTTCTTC
d_gene: NA; abundance: NA; v_gene: TRBV19; j_gene: TRBJ1-1; CDR3aa: CASTPTRETEAFF; CDR3nt: TGTGCCAGTACCCCGACTAGGGAGACTGAAGCTTTCTTT
d_gene: TRBD2; abundance: NA; v_gene: TRBV10-3; j_gene: TRBJ2-2; CDR3aa: CAISETSGLAGELFF; CDR3nt: TGTGCCATCAGTGAAACTAGCGGCCTTGCTGGGGAGCTGTTTTTT
d_gene: TRBD1; abundance: NA; v_gene: TRBV7-2; j_gene: TRBJ1-4; CDR3aa: CASSLKGAQGKLFF; CDR3nt: TGTGCCAGCAGCTTAAAGGGGGCGCAGGGAAAACTGTTTTTT
d_gene: TRBD2; abundance: NA; v_gene: TRBV27; j_gene: TRBJ2-4; CDR3aa: CASSPQTSGLAKNIQYF; CDR3nt: TGTGCCAGCAGTCCACAGACTAGCGGCTTAGCCAAAAACATTCAGTACTTC
d_gene: TRBD2; abundance: NA; v_gene: TRBV9; j_gene: TRBJ2-5; CDR3aa: CASSAGRVRETQYF; CDR3nt: TGTGCCAGCAGCGCGGGGAGGGTACGGGAGACCCAGTACTTC
d_gene: TRBD2; abundance: NA; v_gene: TRBV28; j_gene: TRBJ2-5; CDR3aa: CASGRAGGLKTQYF; CDR3nt: TGTGCCAGCGGTCGAGCGGGGGGACTAAAGACCCAGTACTTC
d_gene: NA; abundance: NA; v_gene: TRBV29-1; j_gene: TRBJ2-2; CDR3aa: CSVGDPTPGELFF; CDR3nt: TGCAGCGTAGGGGATCCGACACCGGGGGAGCTGTTTTTT
d_gene: TRBD2; abundance: NA; v_gene: TRBV5-1; j_gene: TRBJ2-7; CDR3aa: CASSRTSGGAGDEQYF; CDR3nt: TGCGCCAGCAGCCGGACTAGCGGGGGGGCCGGGGACGAGCAGTACTTC
d_gene: NA; abundance: NA; v_gene: TRBV5-1; j_gene: TRBJ2-7; CDR3aa: CASSLAGGADYEQYF; CDR3nt: TGCGCCAGCAGCTTGGCCGGGGGAGCGGACTACGAGCAGTACTTC
d_gene: NA; abundance: once; v_gene: TRBV11-2; j_gene: TRBJ1-2; CDR3aa: CASSVRGGGNYGYTF; CDR3nt: TGTGCCAGCAGCGTAAGGGGTGGCGGTAACTATGGCTACACCTTC
d_gene: NA; abundance: NA; v_gene: TRBV5-1; j_gene: TRBJ1-3; CDR3aa: CASSLLPRRRDRLTNSGNTIYF; CDR3nt: TGCGCCAGCAGTCTCCTCCCAAGAAGGCGCGACAGATTAACTAACTCTGGAAACACCATATATTTT
d_gene: TRBD1; abundance: NA; v_gene: TRBV27; j_gene: TRBJ1-2; CDR3aa: CASSSAGGAYGYTF; CDR3nt: TGTGCCAGCAGTTCAGCAGGGGGCGCGTATGGCTACACCTTC
d_gene: NA; abundance: NA; v_gene: TRBV7-8; j_gene: TRBJ1-5; CDR3aa: CASSLVRHNSNQPQHF; CDR3nt: TGTGCCAGCAGCTTAGTCAGACATAATAGCAATCAGCCCCAGCATTTT